This T cell receptor (beta chain) comes out of a study of T-cell reconstitution after alpha-beta-depleted transplantation in children. Molecular barcoding with unique molecular identifiers was used for the TCRbeta library. One entry per CDR3 protein results from TCRdb running MiXCR on the PCR reads. The sample lists 200,000 to 250,000 distinct CDR3 sequences, around 11% occurring once. Trimming took 6 bases from V and 3 from J; bases not matched to a gene: 7. CDR3 size: 14 residues. The germline V gene has CDR1 DFQATT and CDR2 SNEGSKA (reference sequence). The sample holds a few counts of this clonotype.

The chain couples TRBV20-1 to TRBJ2-3; 9 nucleotides agree with TRBD2. The sequence derives from a human donor who donated a stem cell graft to a child with acute lymphoblastic leukemia. Specimen: PBMCs from the stem cell graft donor, collected from the stem cell graft. CDR3 protein: CSAALAGITDTQYF. CDR3 in DNA: TGCAGTGCCGCTCTAGCGGGGATAACAGATACGCAGTATTTT.